This is a list of T cell receptor beta chains from one sample in a study of T cells after yellow fever vaccination. TCRdb analysed the 5' RACE reads with MiXCR anew, one entry per CDR3 protein. The data contain hundreds of thousands of distinct CDR3 sequences, approximately 10% of them seen just once; the ten biggest clones take up about 3.7%. The source material was CD4+ T cells sorted from PBMCs, sampled 5 days after the yellow fever booster vaccination. The source of these receptors is a man aged 18-30 years who received the YFV17D yellow fever vaccine. Both conserved end residues are part of each CDR3. D genes are given only for firm matches. A clone size is listed for some rows: how often the clone was seen (once, few, many), or a class if it is expanded.

d_call	j_call	v_call	clone_size	cdr3_aa	cdr3_nt
.	TRBJ1-2	TRBV23-1	.	CASSHGGFNYGYTF	TGCGCCAGCAGTCATGGAGGTTTTAACTATGGCTACACCTTC
.	TRBJ1-1	TRBV28	many	CATTTGGQGDTEAFF	TGTGCCACCACCACCGGGGGCCAAGGGGACACTGAAGCTTTCTTT
.	TRBJ1-5	TRBV6-2/TRBV6-3	few	CASTPGGGGNQPQHF	TGTGCCAGCACCCCAGGTGGGGGGGGCAATCAGCCCCAGCATTTT
.	TRBJ1-4	TRBV5-1	few	CASSLHGGGEKLFF	TGCGCCAGCAGCTTGCATGGGGGAGGTGAAAAACTGTTTTTT
TRBD2	TRBJ2-3	TRBV5-1	.	CASSPQNQAGDTQYF	TGCGCCAGCAGCCCGCAAAATCAAGCGGGGGATACGCAGTATTTT
.	TRBJ1-2	TRBV5-6	.	CASTQVAIGNYGYTF	TGTGCCAGCACCCAAGTGGCAATTGGCAACTATGGCTACACCTTC
.	TRBJ2-1	TRBV4-3	.	CASSQSNQGGYYNEQFF	TGCGCCAGCAGCCAAAGTAATCAGGGGGGGTACTACAATGAGCAGTTCTTC
TRBD1	TRBJ1-5	TRBV29-1	many	CSVRGTGRNQPQHF	TGCAGCGTTAGGGGGACAGGTCGCAATCAGCCCCAGCATTTT
.	TRBJ1-6	TRBV12-3/TRBV12-4	few	CASSTGRYPGGSPLHF	TGTGCCAGCAGCACCGGGCGCTATCCTGGGGGTTCACCCCTCCACTTT
.	TRBJ2-3	TRBV15	few	CATSPPFDTQYF	TGTGCCACCAGCCCCCCGTTTGATACGCAGTATTTT
.	TRBJ2-3	TRBV9	many	CASSPLAGLGDTQYF	TGTGCCAGCAGCCCCCTGGCCGGACTTGGAGATACGCAGTATTTT
TRBD1	TRBJ2-5	TRBV5-4	.	CASSLGDRQETQYF	TGTGCCAGCAGCTTGGGGGACAGACAAGAGACCCAGTACTTC
.	TRBJ1-2	TRBV7-9	few	CASRRGWDYGYTF	TGTGCCAGCAGACGGGGCTGGGACTATGGCTACACCTTC
.	TRBJ1-1	TRBV7-9	few	CASSPGDVRSFF	TGTGCCAGCAGCCCGGGGGACGTAAGGTCTTTCTTT
TRBD2	TRBJ2-3	TRBV7-2	few	CASRGRGAPTDTQYF	TGTGCCAGCAGGGGGCGGGGGGCCCCCACAGATACGCAGTATTTT
TRBD1	TRBJ2-2	TRBV12-3/TRBV12-4	few	CASSFPSWLGQGAAGELFF	TGTGCCAGCAGTTTTCCCTCTTGGCTCGGACAGGGAGCCGCCGGGGAGCTGTTTTTT
.	TRBJ1-3	TRBV5-1	.	CASSLYLRTSSSGNTIYF	TGCGCCAGCAGCTTGTATCTCCGGACAAGTTCCTCTGGAAACACCATATATTTT
TRBD1	TRBJ2-5	TRBV6-1	.	CASRRGQQETQYF	TGTGCCAGCCGACGGGGACAGCAAGAGACCCAGTACTTC